The T cell receptor (beta chain) described here comes from a study of blood T cell repertoires in COVID-19. Overall study: Collection of acute and convalescent COVID-19 samples took place in the United States, Italy and Spain. PBMCs, B-cell-depleted T cells, or T cells were the source of the cDNA or gDNA that made up the material.

Per the authors' pipeline: Cell counts per sample came from amplifying reference gene primers. Generated by immunoSEQ multiplex PCR, the TCRdb table keeps only in-frame clones and is missing some. The V and J calls and clone size are taken from that table; D and trimming were inferred from the DNA. Among under 250,000 clones, approximately 77% were seen once, and the ten largest hold 3% to 4.5%. CDR1 is SEHNR and CDR2 is FQNEAQ in the germline V gene (reference sequence). The CDR3 totals 13 residues. Trimming left V 3 bases short and J 3 bases short, with 9 bases between. What was sequenced was peripheral blood. The rearrangement links TRBV7-9 to TRBJ2-7, with D possibly being TRBD2 (5 bases). This TCR was sampled from a woman aged 80 or older with acute or convalescent COVID-19. CDR3 bases: TGTGCCAGCAGCTTTCTCGGGATCTACGAGCAGTACTTC. It translates to CASSFLGIYEQYF.